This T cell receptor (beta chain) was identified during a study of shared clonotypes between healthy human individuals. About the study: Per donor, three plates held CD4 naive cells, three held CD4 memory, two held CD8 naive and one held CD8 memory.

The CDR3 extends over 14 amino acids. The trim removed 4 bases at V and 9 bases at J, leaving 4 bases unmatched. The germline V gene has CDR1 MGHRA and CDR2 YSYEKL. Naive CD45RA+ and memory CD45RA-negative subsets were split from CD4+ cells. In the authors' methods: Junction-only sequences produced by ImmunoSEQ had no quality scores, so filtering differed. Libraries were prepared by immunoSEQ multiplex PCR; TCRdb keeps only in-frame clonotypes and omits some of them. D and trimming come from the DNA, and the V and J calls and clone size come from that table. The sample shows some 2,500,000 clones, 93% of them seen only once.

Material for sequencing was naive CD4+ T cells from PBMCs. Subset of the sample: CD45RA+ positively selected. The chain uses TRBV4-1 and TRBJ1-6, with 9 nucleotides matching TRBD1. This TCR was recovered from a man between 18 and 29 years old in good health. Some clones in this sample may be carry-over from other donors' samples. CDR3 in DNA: TGCGCCAGCAGCCCGGGACAGGGAGGTTCACCCCTCCACTTT. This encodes CASSPGQGGSPLHF.